The 30 T cell receptor beta chains presented below share a single source sample, sequenced in a study of shared clonotypes between healthy human individuals. Sequencing used immunoSEQ multiplex PCR; TCRdb keeps in-frame clones, though not all of them. This table holds about 980,000 clones, roughly 72% found once. Material for sequencing was memory CD4+ T cells sorted from blood. Subset noted: CD45RA-negative fraction. These receptors originate from a man younger than 35 in good health.

Note on this clone: Other nucleotide sequences in the sample specify the same CDR3. The V and J genes are TRBV7-2 and TRBJ1-2, with D possibly being TRBD1 (5 bases). Trimming pared 1 base from V and 1 base from J, leaving 7 bases between. This CDR3 is 14 amino acids long. The germline V gene has CDR1 SGHTA and CDR2 FQGNSA. The CDR3 nucleotides are TGTGCCAGCAGCTTAGGTGGGGGTAACTATGGCTACACCTTC. Amino acids: CASSLGGGNYGYTF.

The chain joins TRBV5-6 to TRBJ2-5; no firm D call. Germline-derived CDR1 and CDR2 are SGHDT and YYEEEE. CDR3 length equals 15 residues. V lost 0 bases to trimming and J lost 5 bases, with 14 bases between them. The CDR3 DNA reads as TGTGCCAGCAGCTTGGGGGCCAATTTACGTGAGACCCAGTACTTC. Amino acids: CASSLGANLRETQYF.

This clone was seen more than once but under ten times. V usage is TRBV2 and J usage is TRBJ1-2; maybe TRBD1 (6 bases). The CDR3 has 13 residues. Per germline, CDR1 SNHLY and CDR2 FYNNEI. Trimming pared 5 bases from V and 0 bases from J, leaving 7 bases between. The CDR3, as DNA: TGTGCCAGCAGTAAGGGGGCTAACTATGGCTACACCTTC. Its translation: CASSKGANYGYTF.

A remark on this clone: Different DNA sequences within this sample yield the same CDR3. V usage is TRBV27 and J usage is TRBJ2-2; TRBD2 aligns across 7 bases. With V trimmed by 2 bases and J by 0 bases, 0 bases remained unmatched. CDR1 is MNHEY, CDR2 SMNVEV, per germline (reference sequence). The CDR3 totals 15 residues. The DNA of the CDR3 is TGTGCCAGCAGTTTAGCGGGGGCGAACACCGGGGAGCTGTTTTTT. It specifies CASSLAGANTGELFF.

The V call is TRBV5-8, the J call TRBJ1-2; possibly TRBD1 for D (6 bases). Trimming removed 5 bases at V and 7 bases at J, with 15 bases between. Germline V gene sequence: CDR1 SGHTS, CDR2 YDEGEE. The CDR3 is 13 amino acids. CDR3 amino acids: CASRVQGRGGYTF. Written as DNA, the CDR3 is TGTGCCAGCAGGGTACAGGGTAGGGGTGGCTACACCTTC.

Remarks on this clone: This specimen includes other DNA sequences encoding the same CDR3. J is TRBJ1-5 and V is TRBV19; no reliable D call. Trimming stripped 5 bases from V and 5 bases from J, with 10 bases between. The CDR3 consists of 13 residues. Germline loops: CDR1 LNHDA, CDR2 SQIVND (reference sequence). The CDR3 region is CASSASPDQPQHF. The CDR3 region has the DNA TGTGCCAGTAGTGCGTCTCCTGATCAGCCCCAGCATTTT.

The chain links TRBV5-1 to TRBJ1-1; D ambiguous. V lost 4 bases and J 1 base, leaving 14 bases between the germline ends. This CDR3 has 15 residues. Germline CDR1 reads SGHRS; CDR2 reads YFSETQ. DNA for the CDR3: TGCGCCAGCAGCGTAAAGGACGGGTCGAACACTGAAGCTTTCTTT. It encodes CASSVKDGSNTEAFF.

The chain has TRBV5-8 and TRBJ2-3, with 11 bases identical to TRBD2. Unmatched junction bases numbered 7, after V lost 7 bases and J lost 0 bases. This CDR3 contains 16 residues. Germline V gene sequence: CDR1 SGHTS, CDR2 YDEGEE. The CDR3 nucleotides read TGTGCCAGCCTTCGACTAGCGGGGTCGAGCACAGATACGCAGTATTTT. This translates into CASLRLAGSSTDTQYF.

V is TRBV2 and J is TRBJ2-5, with D maybe TRBD2 (6 bases). CDR1 and CDR2 from the germline V gene are SNHLY and FYNNEI. CDR3 size: 12 residues. Trimming removed 6 bases from V and 5 bases from J, with 10 bases in between. CDR3 region: CASSRRGETQYF. Written as DNA, the CDR3 is TGTGCCAGCAGCCGTCGGGGGGAGACCCAGTACTTC.

The CDR3 spells CASSSDRGPNPLHF. The CDR3 DNA follows: TGTGCCAGCAGCTCGGACAGGGGGCCCAATCCCCTCCACTTT. This sequence joins TRBV5-6 and TRBJ1-6, with TRBD1 matching over 11 bases. CDR1 is SGHDT, CDR2 YYEEEE, per germline. V lost 3 bases to trimming and J lost 13 bases; unmatched junction nucleotides: 6. The CDR3 sequence is 14 residues long.

This clone was counted a few times. The chain combines TRBV6-5 with TRBJ1-1; maybe TRBD1 (5 bases). Germline V gene sequence: CDR1 MNHEY, CDR2 SVGAGI. The CDR3 runs to 13 residues. The V and J ends lost 6 bases and 11 bases respectively, with 19 bases between them. CDR3 protein: CASSPIRGSVAFF. The DNA of the CDR3 is TGTGCCAGCAGCCCAATAAGGGGATCCGTGGCTTTCTTT.

This sequence joins TRBV6-1 and TRBJ2-7; the D gene is possibly TRBD2 (6 bases). The CDR3 totals 14 residues. Trimming took 4 bases from V and 6 from J, leaving 16 bases between them. The germline V gene has CDR1 MNHNS and CDR2 SASEGT. The CDR3 bases are TGTGCCAGCAGTGGAAAGAGAGCGGAGGGCGAGCAGTACTTC. It specifies CASSGKRAEGEQYF.

The chain employs TRBV7-2 and TRBJ2-1; 8 bases align to TRBD2. There are 15 residues in the CDR3. Germline V CDR1 and CDR2: SGHTA, FQGNSA. With V trimmed by 2 bases and J by 3 bases, 3 bases remained unmatched. CDR3 loop: CASSLKAGVYNEQFF. The CDR3 nucleotides read TGTGCCAGCAGCTTAAAAGCGGGAGTCTACAATGAGCAGTTCTTC. Combining the CDR3 with reference TRBV7-2 and TRBJ2-1 gives the whole variable domain GAGVSQSPSNKVTEKGKDVELRCDPISGHTALYWYRQSLGQGLEFLIYFQGNSAPDKSGLPSDRFSAERTGGSVSTLTIQRTQQEDSAVYLCASSLKAGVYNEQFFGPGTRLTVL.

The chain uses TRBV9 and TRBJ1-1; D not certain. V shed 0 bases and J shed 0 bases, with 6 bases lying between them. The CDR3 sequence is 14 residues long. The germline CDR1 and CDR2 sequences are SGDLS and YYNGEE. CDR3 in amino acids: CASSVEGMNTEAFF. CDR3 DNA: TGTGCCAGCAGCGTAGAAGGCATGAACACTGAAGCTTTCTTT.

The chain combines TRBV9 with TRBJ1-2, with D perhaps matching TRBD1 (6 bases). The V and J ends lost 0 bases and 1 base respectively, with 10 bases between them. Germline values: CDR1 SGDLS, CDR2 YYNGEE. This CDR3 has 15 residues. CDR3 sequence reads: CASSVDQGHNYGYTF. The CDR3, as DNA: TGTGCCAGCAGCGTAGACCAGGGACATAACTATGGCTACACCTTC.

This chain joins TRBV15 and TRBJ1-4; D gene uncertain. The V and J ends lost 1 base and 6 bases respectively, with 9 bases between them. The germline V gene encodes CDR1 LNHNV and CDR2 YYDKDF (reference sequence). The CDR3 spans 14 residues. The chain's CDR3 is CATSRGALDEKLFF. In nucleotides, the CDR3 is TGTGCCACCAGCAGAGGAGCCCTAGATGAAAAACTGTTTTTT. The whole variable domain, filled in from reference TRBV15 and TRBJ1-4, reads DAMVIQNPRYQVTQFGKPVTLSCSQTLNHNVMYWYQQKSSQAPKLLFHYYDKDFNNEADTPDNFQSRRPNTSFCFLDIRSPGLGDTAMYLCATSRGALDEKLFFGSGTQLSVL.

The CDR3 here is CASSLGQGIDTIYF. The DNA of the CDR3 is TGTGCCAGCAGCTTGGGACAGGGGATAGACACCATATATTTT. V and J are TRBV7-2 and TRBJ1-3, with 10 bases lining up with TRBD1. The CDR3 covers 14 residues. CDR1 is SGHTA and CDR2 is FQGNSA in the germline V gene. Germline trimming cut 3 bases from V and 8 bases from J; bases unmatched to any gene: 4.

The CDR3 reads CASSVEDYNTDTQYF. Written as DNA, the CDR3 is TGTGCCAGCAGTGTAGAGGACTATAACACAGATACGCAGTATTTT. This sequence joins TRBV2 and TRBJ2-3; maybe TRBD2 (6 bases). The ends were cut back, 4 bases at V and 2 bases at J, with 13 bases in the middle. This CDR3 region has 15 residues. Germline CDR1 reads SNHLY; CDR2 reads FYNNEI.

The table lists this clone with a few counts. The V call is TRBV5-6, the J call TRBJ1-3, with D tentatively TRBD1 (5 bases). This CDR3 comprises 14 residues. CDR1 and CDR2 (germline): SGHDT, YYEEEE. V lost 0 bases and J 7 bases, leaving 11 bases between the germline ends. DNA for the CDR3: TGTGCCAGCAGCTTGGAGGGGAGTTGGAACACCATATATTTT. Its protein is CASSLEGSWNTIYF.

V is TRBV7-2 and J is TRBJ2-7, with 9 positions matching TRBD1. CDR1 is SGHTA and CDR2 is FQGNSA in the germline V gene. The length of the CDR3 is 14 residues. With 5 bases clipped from V and 5 bases from J, the junction kept 7 bases outside the gene matches. CDR3 in DNA: TGTGCCAGCAGCACGGGACAGGGTGGCCACGAGCAGTACTTC. Its translation: CASSTGQGGHEQYF.

This chain links TRBV6-1 with TRBJ2-5, with D possibly TRBD1 on 6 matching bases. The CDR3 runs to 15 residues. Trimming took off 3 bases at V and 4 bases at J, with 15 bases between the two ends. Germline CDR1 is MNHNS and CDR2 is SASEGT. The CDR3 sequence: CASSDSGQWRETQYF. The CDR3 nucleotides read TGTGCCAGCAGTGACTCAGGACAGTGGAGAGAGACCCAGTACTTC.

V usage is TRBV2 and J usage is TRBJ1-2; D is possibly TRBD1 (5 bases). With 8 bases removed from V and 2 bases from J, the gap between germline ends came to 6 bases. The CDR3 loop spans 11 amino acids. The germline V gene encodes CDR1 SNHLY and CDR2 FYNNEI. The CDR3 loop is CASGANYGYTF. The CDR3 nucleotides read TGTGCCAGCGGGGCGAACTATGGCTACACCTTC.

This chain connects TRBV18 to TRBJ1-6, with TRBD1 identical over 9 bases. The V gene end was trimmed by 5 bases and the J gene end by 9 bases; junction bases not matched to a gene: 8. CDR1 and CDR2 (germline): KGHSH, LQKENI. This CDR3 has 15 amino acids. The CDR3 DNA sequence: TGTGCCAGCTCAAAGGGACAGGGATTGGCTTCACCCCTCCACTTT. Translated, it gives CASSKGQGLASPLHF.

V is TRBV4-3 and J is TRBJ2-2, with 8 bases that match TRBD2. CDR3 length: 16 residues. The germline V gene has CDR1 LGHNA and CDR2 YSLEER. With 5 bases clipped from V and 0 bases from J, the junction kept 5 bases outside the gene matches. The CDR3 sequence: CASSKGSGANTGELFF. DNA for the CDR3: TGCGCCAGCAGCAAAGGTAGCGGGGCGAACACCGGGGAGCTGTTTTTT.

This chain connects TRBV6-6 to TRBJ1-5; no firm D call. CDR1 is MNHNY, CDR2 SVGAGI, per germline (reference sequence). With 5 bases removed from V and 0 bases from J, the gap between germline ends came to 11 bases. The CDR3 length is 15 residues. The CDR3 spells CASSPWIISNQPQHF. In DNA form, the CDR3 reads TGTGCCAGCAGTCCCTGGATCATTAGCAATCAGCCCCAGCATTTT.

This chain joins TRBV5-1 and TRBJ2-2; D may be TRBD2 (6 bases). The V gene's germline CDR1 is SGHRS and CDR2 YFSETQ. V gave up 4 bases and J gave up 1 base, with 11 bases separating them. The CDR3 runs 15 residues. The DNA of the CDR3 is TGCGCCAGCAGCAATTCGACTAGGAACACCGGGGAGCTGTTTTTT. Residues: CASSNSTRNTGELFF. Looking up the rest from reference TRBV5-1 and TRBJ2-2 gives the full variable domain: KAGVTQTPRYLIKTRGQQVTLSCSPISGHRSVSWYQQTPGQGLQFLFEYFSETQRNKGNFPGRFSGRQFSNSRSEMNVSTLELGDSALYLCASSNSTRNTGELFFGEGSRLTVL.

The chain carries TRBV7-2 and TRBJ2-7; 9 bases fit TRBD2. V gave up 5 bases and J gave up 3 bases; unmatched junction bases: 14. The CDR3 runs 17 residues. In germline, CDR1 is SGHTA, CDR2 FQGNSA. The CDR3 protein is CASSRGGAGGPSYEQYF. CDR3 in DNA: TGTGCCAGCAGCCGCGGGGGAGCGGGGGGTCCTAGCTACGAGCAGTACTTC.

The gene calls are TRBV4-1 and TRBJ2-2, with D perhaps TRBD1 (6 bases). CDR1 and CDR2 (germline): MGHRA, YSYEKL. V lost 4 bases to trimming and J lost 1 base, with 13 bases between them. The CDR3 extends over 16 amino acids. Here the CDR3 DNA reads TGCGCCAGCAGCCCCCAGGGGACGATGAACACCGGGGAGCTGTTTTTT. Protein: CASSPQGTMNTGELFF.

The chain is built from TRBV5-1 and TRBJ2-7, with 11 bases that match TRBD2. With 4 bases clipped from V and 1 base from J, the junction kept 4 bases outside the gene matches. CDR3 length equals 15 residues. CDR1 is SGHRS and CDR2 is YFSETQ in the germline V gene. The CDR3 region has the DNA TGCGCCAGCAGCGGGGGACTAGCGGCTTCCTACGAGCAGTACTTC. Translation: CASSGGLAASYEQYF.

This chain uses TRBV28 with TRBJ1-1; D ambiguous. The CDR3 totals 12 residues. V was trimmed by 3 bases and J by 5 bases, leaving 7 bases between them. The germline CDR1 and CDR2 sequences are MDHEN and SYDVKM. The CDR3 region is CASSFRRTEAFF. The DNA of the CDR3 is TGTGCCAGCAGTTTTCGAAGGACTGAAGCTTTCTTT. Filled out from reference TRBV28 and TRBJ1-1, the complete variable domain reads DVKVTQSSRYLVKRTGEKVFLECVQDMDHENMFWYRQDPGLGLRLIYFSYDVKMKEKGDIPEGYSVSREKKERFSLILESASTNQTSMYLCASSFRRTEAFFGQGTRLTVV.